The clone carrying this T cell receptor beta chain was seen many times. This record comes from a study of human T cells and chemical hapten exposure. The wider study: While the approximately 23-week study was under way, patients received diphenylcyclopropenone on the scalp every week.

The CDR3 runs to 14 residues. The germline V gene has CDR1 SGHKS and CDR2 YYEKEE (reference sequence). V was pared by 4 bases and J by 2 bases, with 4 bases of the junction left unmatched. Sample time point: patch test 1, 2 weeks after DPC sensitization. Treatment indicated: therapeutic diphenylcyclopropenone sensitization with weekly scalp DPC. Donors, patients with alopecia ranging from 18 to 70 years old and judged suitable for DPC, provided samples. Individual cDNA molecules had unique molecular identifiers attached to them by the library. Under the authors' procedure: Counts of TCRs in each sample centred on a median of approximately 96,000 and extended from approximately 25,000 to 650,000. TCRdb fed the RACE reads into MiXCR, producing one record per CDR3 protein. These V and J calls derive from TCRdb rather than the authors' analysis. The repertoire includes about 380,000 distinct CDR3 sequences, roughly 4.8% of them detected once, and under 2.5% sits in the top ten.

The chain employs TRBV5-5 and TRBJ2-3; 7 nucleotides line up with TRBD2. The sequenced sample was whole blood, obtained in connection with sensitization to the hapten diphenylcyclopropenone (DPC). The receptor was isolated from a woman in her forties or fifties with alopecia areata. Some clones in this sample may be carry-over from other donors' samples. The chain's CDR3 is CASSGSGFTDTQYF. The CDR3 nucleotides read TGTGCCAGCAGCGGTAGCGGGTTCACAGATACGCAGTATTTT.